Each of the 14 T cell receptor beta chains below was sequenced from the same sample in a study of T cell changes during pregnancy in multiple sclerosis. Libraries were prepared by immunoSEQ multiplex PCR; TCRdb keeps only in-frame clonotypes and omits some of them. The table shows about 38,000 clones, with about nine tenths occurring only once. Here the sequenced sample was CD4+ T cells from peripheral blood mononuclear cells, taken in the third trimester of pregnancy. These TCRs come from a female donor in good health, enrolled as a control in a pregnancy study.

The V call is TRBV7-6, the J call TRBJ2-1; tentative D call: TRBD1 (5 bases). The CDR3 is 12 residues long. V lost 3 bases to trimming and J lost 7 bases, with 7 bases between them. CDR1 is SGHVS and CDR2 is FNYEAQ in the germline V gene. The chain's CDR3 is CASSLYRNEQFF. CDR3 DNA sequence: TGTGCCAGCAGCTTGTACAGGAATGAGCAGTTCTTC.

The gene calls are TRBV7-2 and TRBJ2-1; 10 nucleotides match TRBD2. CDR3 length: 16 residues. CDR1 is SGHTA, CDR2 FQGNSA, per germline. V trimming: 4 bases; J trimming: 6 bases; junction bases outside the gene matches: 9. The CDR3: CASSSHGRLAGNEQFF. The CDR3 DNA follows: TGTGCCAGCAGCTCCCACGGAAGACTAGCGGGCAATGAGCAGTTCTTC.

The rearrangement joins TRBV28 to TRBJ1-1, with 7 bases that match TRBD1. This CDR3 has 13 residues. CDR1 MDHEN and CDR2 SYDVKM come from the germline V gene. The ends lost 7 bases at V and 4 bases at J; junction bases unmatched: 6. The CDR3 DNA sequence: TGTGCCAGCACCTCGGGACAGTTCACTGAAGCTTTCTTT. Translated: CASTSGQFTEAFF.

The genes are TRBV7-2 and TRBJ1-1; D uncertain. CDR3 length: 13 amino acids. The V and J ends lost 5 bases and 1 base respectively, with 8 bases between them. CDR1 SGHTA and CDR2 FQGNSA come from the germline V gene. The DNA of the CDR3 is TGTGCCAGCAGCCTAAGTAAGAACACTGAAGCTTTCTTT. This translates into CASSLSKNTEAFF.

V and J are TRBV28 and TRBJ2-3, with TRBD2 matching 9 bases. Unmatched junction bases numbered 9, after V lost 7 bases and J lost 4 bases. The CDR3 length is 15 residues. CDR1 and CDR2 (germline): MDHEN, SYDVKM. CDR3 in DNA: TGTGCCAGCAACCTAGCGGGAAAGGTTGCAGATACGCAGTATTTT. It translates to CASNLAGKVADTQYF.

The chain uses TRBV6-5 and TRBJ1-1, with 7 bases aligning to TRBD1. In germline, CDR1 is MNHEY, CDR2 SVGAGI. The CDR3 is made up of 15 amino acids. V lost 1 base, J lost 1 base, and 3 bases stayed unmatched. CDR3 DNA: TGTGCCAGCAGTTACTTGGACAGGCGGAACACTGAAGCTTTCTTT. Residues: CASSYLDRRNTEAFF.

This chain connects TRBV28 to TRBJ1-1; D perhaps matches TRBD1 (6 bases). The length of the CDR3 is 13 residues. Germline CDR1 MDHEN, CDR2 SYDVKM. The ends were cut back, 5 bases at V and 4 bases at J, with 11 bases in the middle. This chain's CDR3 is CASSTDSFTEAFF. The CDR3 nucleotides are TGTGCCAGCAGTACGGACAGTTTCACTGAAGCTTTCTTT.

This chain links TRBV11-3 with TRBJ1-5; D is perhaps TRBD1 (6 bases). This CDR3 comprises 17 residues. CDR1 and CDR2 from the germline V gene are SGHNT and YENEEA. V dropped 7 bases and J dropped 0 bases, with 19 bases sitting between them. The CDR3 nucleotides are TGTGCCAGCATCTATGGGACAAGCTATTATAGCAATCAGCCCCAGCATTTT. Translating it yields CASIYGTSYYSNQPQHF.

The chain couples TRBV4-1 to TRBJ1-5; 8 bases match TRBD1. Per the germline V gene, CDR1 is MGHRA and CDR2 is YSYEKL. Trimming took 3 bases from V and 3 from J; bases not matched to a gene: 4. This CDR3 has 15 residues. CDR3 nucleotides: TGCGCCAGCAGCCAGGGGACAGGCTACAATCAGCCCCAGCATTTT. It specifies CASSQGTGYNQPQHF.

The chain joins TRBV29-1 to TRBJ1-2; tentatively, D is TRBD1 (5 bases). Germline V lookup: CDR1 SQVTM, CDR2 ANQGSEA. The V end lost 2 bases, the J end lost 8 bases, and 12 bases lay between the germline ends. The CDR3 has 12 residues. The CDR3 loop is CSVESGKGGYTF. CDR3 in DNA: TGCAGCGTTGAATCAGGGAAGGGGGGCTACACCTTC.

The J gene is TRBJ2-2, the V gene TRBV6-4; TRBD2 is a possible D gene (5 bases). The germline V and J ends were trimmed by 3 bases and 2 bases, with 7 bases remaining between them. CDR3 length equals 14 residues. Germline CDR1 and CDR2: MRHNA and SNTAGT. The DNA for the CDR3 is TGTGCCAGCAGTGAAGGACTCAACACCGGGGAGCTGTTTTTT. It is translated as CASSEGLNTGELFF.

The rearrangement uses TRBV4-2 and TRBJ1-1, with no clear D. V was shortened by 0 bases and J by 2 bases, with 7 bases between the two germline ends. Germline CDR1 reads LGHNA; CDR2 reads YNFKEQ. The CDR3 has 14 amino acids. The CDR3 DNA reads TGTGCCAGCAGCCAAGACCCAGATAACACTGAAGCTTTCTTT. Amino acid sequence: CASSQDPDNTEAFF.

This clone was seen only once. CDR3 nucleotide sequence: TGCGCCAGCAGCCCGAGTCGAACAGGGGGCCTAAATGAGCAGTTCTTC. Protein: CASSPSRTGGLNEQFF. The genes are TRBV5-1 and TRBJ2-1; 9 bases map to TRBD1. Germline values: CDR1 SGHRS, CDR2 YFSETQ. This CDR3 has 16 amino acids. After removal of 4 bases from V and 7 bases from J, the junction contained 12 bases not matched to a gene.

The chain carries TRBV4-1 and TRBJ1-5; a weak D match, TRBD1 (6 bases). The V end lost 1 base, the J end lost 4 bases, and 11 bases lay between the germline ends. The CDR3 totals 15 residues. Germline CDR1 reads MGHRA; CDR2 reads YSYEKL. CDR3 sequence (DNA): TGCGCCAGCAGCCAAGGGACAGTTAATAATCAGCCCCAGCATTTT. Protein: CASSQGTVNNQPQHF.